The clone carrying this T cell receptor (beta chain) was detected many times. Its antigen is not known. This entry comes from a study of human T cells and chemical hapten exposure. Notes on the study in general: DPC sensitization produced no change in TCRs with frequency above 1 in 1000.

Losses at the gene ends were 6 bases for V and 3 bases for J; bases not matched to a gene: 7. CDR3 length: 14 residues. Germline CDR1 is SEHNR and CDR2 is FQNEAQ (reference sequence). Unique molecular identifiers were linked by the library to individual cDNA molecules. Original handling: Per-sample TCR counts ranged from about 20,000 to 700,000, median about 98,000. TCRdb redid the calling of the RACE reads with MiXCR, one entry per CDR3 protein. TCRdb's processing, not the authors', yielded these V and J calls. The profile shows around 56,000 distinct CDR3 sequences, around 10% of them singletons. The time point here: pre-sensitization, week 0. The treatment is: therapeutic diphenylcyclopropenone sensitization with weekly scalp DPC.

This chain links TRBV7-9 with TRBJ1-1; 7 bases line up with TRBD1. The material sequenced was whole blood, taken in connection with sensitization to the hapten diphenylcyclopropenone (DPC). The clonotype comes from a man between 35 and 55 years old with alopecia areata. Some clones in this sample may be carry-over from other donors' samples. This chain's CDR3 is CASSYRTGDTEAFF. CDR3 nucleotide sequence: TGTGCCAGCAGTTATCGTACAGGGGACACTGAAGCTTTCTTT.